A single sample gave rise to the 28 T cell receptor beta chains below, sequenced in a study of T cell responses to AZD1222 COVID-19 vaccine. TCRdb's copy holds only in-frame clones and misses some; the assay was immunoSEQ multiplex PCR. The repertoire consists of 150,000 or so clones, with about nine tenths occurring once and the leading ten covering approximately 6.3%. The sequenced sample was peripheral blood, obtained 28 days after the second AZD1222 dose. These receptors were taken from an adult who received the AZD1222 COVID-19 vaccine.

The chain joins TRBV9 to TRBJ2-7; TRBD2 matches 7 bases. The CDR3 covers 13 residues. The trim removed 4 bases at V and 3 bases at J, leaving 4 bases unmatched. In germline, CDR1 is SGDLS, CDR2 YYNGEE. CDR3 sequence reads: CASSPGLRYEQYF. The DNA for the CDR3 is TGTGCCAGCAGCCCGGGACTACGCTACGAGCAGTACTTC.

The chain has TRBV6-5 and TRBJ1-6; 9 nucleotides line up with TRBD1. The trim removed 6 bases at V and 9 bases at J, leaving 9 bases unmatched. The CDR3 totals 15 residues. The germline CDR1 and CDR2 sequences are MNHEY and SVGAGI. The DNA for the CDR3 is TGTGCCAGCAGGACCCTGGACAGGGGCTTTTCACCCCTCCACTTT. Translation gives CASRTLDRGFSPLHF.

Written as DNA, the CDR3 is TGTGCCAGCAGCGAAGGGACAGACTACGAGCAGTACTTC. It is translated as CASSEGTDYEQYF. This chain links TRBV9 with TRBJ2-7; 7 positions agree with TRBD1. Trimming took 3 bases from V and 3 from J; bases not matched to a gene: 3. CDR3 length: 13 residues. CDR1 and CDR2 (germline): SGDLS, YYNGEE.

The chain links TRBV18 to TRBJ2-3; 7 bases line up with TRBD2. Trimming cost V 0 bases and J 4 bases; bases outside gene matches: 1. This CDR3 comprises 14 residues. Germline assignment: CDR1 KGHSH and CDR2 LQKENI. This CDR3 reads CASSPPGRADTQYF. The CDR3 coding sequence is TGTGCCAGCTCACCACCAGGGAGGGCAGATACGCAGTATTTT.

V gene TRBV6-5 combines with J gene TRBJ1-2; 11 nucleotides line up with TRBD1. V trimming: 6 bases; J trimming: 6 bases; junction bases outside the gene matches: 6. Germline V gives CDR1 MNHEY, CDR2 SVGAGI. The CDR3 has 14 amino acids. CDR3 in DNA: TGTGCCAGCAGAAACGGACAGGGGGCGGATGGCTACACCTTC. Translated: CASRNGQGADGYTF.

This clone has just a few counts. V gene TRBV6-5 combines with J gene TRBJ1-2; D might be TRBD1 (5 bases). This CDR3 is 13 amino acids long. Germline CDR1 is MNHEY and CDR2 is SVGAGI. The V end was cut by 8 bases, the J end by 7 bases, with 17 bases between. CDR3 in DNA: TGTGCCAGCGTCGAGCAGGGTCGCAGTGGCTACACCTTC. Translating it yields CASVEQGRSGYTF.

The chain joins TRBV19 to TRBJ2-7; 10 bases match TRBD2. Germline V gene lookup returns CDR1 LNHDA and CDR2 SQIVND (reference sequence). V shed 6 bases, J shed 8 bases, and the junction held 7 bases outside the gene matches. The CDR3 spans 13 residues. The DNA of the CDR3 is TGTGCCAGTAGATCTAGCGGGAGTCCCCAGCAGTACTTC. Its translation: CASRSSGSPQQYF.

This clone was counted once. The CDR3 loop reads CASSNWLSSNQPQHF. Here the CDR3 DNA reads TGTGCCAGTAGTAATTGGTTAAGTAGCAATCAGCCCCAGCATTTT. The chain combines TRBV19 with TRBJ1-5; D ambiguous. CDR1 is LNHDA, CDR2 SQIVND, per germline (reference sequence). V was pared by 4 bases and J by 0 bases, with 10 bases between. The CDR3 totals 15 residues. Complete variable domain (other parts from reference TRBV19 and TRBJ1-5): DGGITQSPKYLFRKEGQNVTLSCEQNLNHDAMYWYRQDPGQGLRLIYYSQIVNDFQKGDIAEGYSVSREKKESFPLTVTSAQKNPTAFYLCASSNWLSSNQPQHFGDGTRLSIL.

The count of this clone is one. The V gene is TRBV6-2 or TRBV6-3, the J gene TRBJ2-7, with 10 bases aligning to TRBD2. J was trimmed by 2 bases and V by 2 bases; bases with no gene match: 3. The CDR3 consists of 15 residues. Germline CDR1 and CDR2: MNHEY and SVGEGT. The chain's CDR3 is CASSYRTSGPYEQYF. CDR3 in DNA: TGTGCCAGCAGTTACCGGACTAGCGGACCCTACGAGCAGTACTTC.

The V and J genes are TRBV2 and TRBJ1-2; 7 positions match TRBD1. The CDR3 runs 14 residues. Germline CDR1 reads SNHLY; CDR2 reads FYNNEI. J gave up 3 bases and V 6 bases, and 7 bases lay outside the gene matches. The CDR3 loop reads CASRGQSLDYGYTF. CDR3 bases: TGTGCCAGCAGGGGACAGAGTCTTGACTATGGCTACACCTTC. Full variable domain (missing parts from reference TRBV2 and TRBJ1-2): EPEVTQTPSHQVTQMGQEVILRCVPISNHLYFYWYRQILGQKVEFLVSFYNNEISEKSEIFDDQFSVERPDGSNFTLKIRSTKLEDSAMYFCASRGQSLDYGYTFGSGTRLTVV.

CDR3 in amino acids: CASSPRTELNEKLFF. The CDR3 DNA is TGTGCCAGCAGCCCCCGGACAGAATTAAATGAAAAACTGTTTTTT. The chain combines TRBV5-6 with TRBJ1-4, with a tentative D call TRBD1 (6 bases). V gave up 4 bases and J gave up 5 bases, with 15 bases separating them. Germline lookup yields CDR1 SGHDT and CDR2 YYEEEE. CDR3 length: 15 residues.

V usage is TRBV7-8 and J usage is TRBJ2-3, with 9 bases identical to TRBD2. With V trimmed by 1 base and J by 6 bases, 8 bases remained unmatched. In germline, CDR1 is SGHVS, CDR2 FQNEAQ. CDR3 length equals 16 residues. The CDR3 spells CASSLDVASGMDTQYF. The CDR3 DNA reads TGTGCCAGCAGCTTAGACGTGGCTAGCGGGATGGATACGCAGTATTTT.

The chain links TRBV6-5 to TRBJ1-5; TRBD1 matches 7 bases. This CDR3 spans 13 amino acids. V shed 6 bases and J 5 bases; nucleotides not matched to a gene: 4. From germline, CDR1 is MNHEY and CDR2 SVGAGI. The CDR3 nucleotides read TGTGCCAGCAGCAGGGACAGATATCAGCCCCAGCATTTT. Translated: CASSRDRYQPQHF.

The chain carries TRBV4-2 and TRBJ1-2; D possibly corresponds to TRBD1 (5 bases). The CDR3 has 15 residues. Germline loops: CDR1 LGHNA, CDR2 YNFKEQ. The germline V and J ends were trimmed by 8 bases and 1 base, with 17 bases remaining between them. The CDR3 spells CASEPSGGSNYGYTF. The CDR3 DNA follows: TGTGCCAGCGAACCATCCGGGGGGAGTAACTATGGCTACACCTTC.

The rearrangement links TRBV19 to TRBJ1-4, with 10 bases aligning to TRBD1. This CDR3 is 15 amino acids long. The V segment lost 4 bases and the J segment 8 bases; nucleotides outside the gene matches: 7. The germline gives CDR1 LNHDA, CDR2 SQIVND (reference sequence). CDR3 DNA: TGTGCCAGTAGTACACTGACAGGGGGCCTCGAAAAACTGTTTTTT. It encodes CASSTLTGGLEKLFF.

This clone appeared a single time. This sequence joins TRBV12-3 or TRBV12-4 and TRBJ1-2; unclear D gene. Trimming shortened V by 3 bases and J by 5 bases, and 4 bases separated the two germline ends. The CDR3 spans 11 residues. The CDR3 DNA is TGTGCCAGCAGTTTGCAGTATGGCTACACCTTC. Translated, it gives CASSLQYGYTF.

The genes are TRBV6-2 or TRBV6-3 and TRBJ2-1; 11 bases align to TRBD2. Germline-derived CDR1 and CDR2 are MNHEY and SVGEGT. This CDR3 is built from 16 residues. The trim removed 0 bases at V and 7 bases at J, leaving 5 bases unmatched. The CDR3 bases are TGTGCCAGCAGTTACTCTAGCGGGAGGGCCGCAAATGAGCAGTTCTTC. This translates into CASSYSSGRAANEQFF.

This clone was counted a single time. The chain links TRBV4-1 to TRBJ1-1, with D possibly being TRBD1 (6 bases). CDR3 length: 14 amino acids. Germline loops: CDR1 MGHRA, CDR2 YSYEKL. The germline V and J ends were trimmed by 1 base and 6 bases, with 12 bases remaining between them. As DNA, the CDR3 is TGCGCCAGCAGCCAAGGAGGGGGATGGGCTGAAGCTTTCTTT. This codes for CASSQGGGWAEAFF.

The genes are TRBV7-2 and TRBJ1-2; TRBD1 aligns across 8 bases. V was clipped by 2 bases and J by 0 bases; unmatched bases: 14. Germline V gene sequence: CDR1 SGHTA, CDR2 FQGNSA. The CDR3 contains 19 residues. The CDR3 nucleotides are TGTGCCAGCAGCTTAACACGGGGGACAGGCCTCACTTCTAACTATGGCTACACCTTC. Its protein is CASSLTRGTGLTSNYGYTF.

The genes are TRBV6-4 and TRBJ2-2, with D uncertain. V lost 3 bases and J lost 0, with 5 bases in between. Germline CDR1 is MRHNA and CDR2 is SNTAGT. This CDR3 is built from 14 residues. The DNA for the CDR3 is TGTGCCAGCAGTGAGGTACCGAACACCGGGGAGCTGTTTTTT. Translating it yields CASSEVPNTGELFF.

The chain links TRBV5-1 to TRBJ2-1; 11 bases align to TRBD2. V lost 2 bases, J lost 12 bases, and 1 base stayed unmatched. The CDR3 spans 12 residues. The germline V gene has CDR1 SGHRS and CDR2 YFSETQ. DNA of the CDR3: TGCGCCAGCAGCTTTAGCGGGAGGGCGCAGTTCTTC. Translating gives CASSFSGRAQFF.

This clone was counted a few times. J is TRBJ2-5 and V is TRBV4-1; no clear D gene. Trimming cost V 1 base and J 7 bases, with 19 bases left between them. CDR3 size: 16 residues. The germline V gene encodes CDR1 MGHRA and CDR2 YSYEKL. The CDR3 loop is CASSQVDLLVYGTQYF. CDR3 nucleotide sequence: TGCGCCAGCAGCCAAGTGGATCTGCTAGTTTACGGGACCCAGTACTTC.

This rearrangement joins TRBV7-2 to TRBJ2-5; 7 bases line up with TRBD1. J was trimmed by 5 bases and V by 3 bases; bases with no gene match: 9. CDR3 length: 15 residues. Germline CDR1 reads SGHTA; CDR2 reads FQGNSA. The CDR3 is CASSLGDRVLETQYF. CDR3 nucleotides: TGTGCCAGCAGCTTGGGAGACAGGGTGTTGGAGACCCAGTACTTC.

This chain connects TRBV13 to TRBJ1-5; D unresolved. The CDR3 loop spans 13 amino acids. The V end lost 1 base, the J end lost 5 bases, and 6 bases lay between the germline ends. Germline assignment: CDR1 PRHDT and CDR2 FYEKMQ (reference sequence). The CDR3: CASSLASDQPQHF. The CDR3, as DNA: TGTGCCAGCAGCTTAGCTTCGGATCAGCCCCAGCATTTT.

The chain uses TRBV28 and TRBJ1-5, with unresolved D. Germline V gene lookup returns CDR1 MDHEN and CDR2 SYDVKM. The CDR3 consists of 16 residues. The V gene lost 6 bases and the J gene lost 0 bases, with 15 bases spanning the gap. CDR3 protein: CASSPGGRDSNQPQHF. The CDR3 region has the DNA TGTGCCAGCAGCCCGGGCGGGAGAGATAGCAATCAGCCCCAGCATTTT.

This chain joins TRBV6-5 and TRBJ2-4, with TRBD1 matching over 8 bases. The CDR3 contains 15 residues. From germline, CDR1 is MNHEY and CDR2 SVGAGI. V was clipped by 4 bases and J by 8 bases; unmatched bases: 10. CDR3 coding DNA: TGTGCCAGCAGTTCCTCAGGGGGCCATCGGGACATTCAGTACTTC. It specifies CASSSSGGHRDIQYF.

The rearrangement joins TRBV6-5 to TRBJ1-4; perhaps TRBD1 as D (6 bases). With 5 bases removed from V and 7 bases from J, the gap between germline ends came to 17 bases. CDR1 is MNHEY, CDR2 SVGAGI, per germline. The CDR3 totals 15 residues. The CDR3 spells CASSPVGGRGEKLFF. The CDR3, as DNA: TGTGCCAGCAGTCCCGTTGGGGGGCGTGGTGAAAAACTGTTTTTT.

This clone appeared once. The chain employs TRBV5-6 and TRBJ2-1; TRBD2 matches 11 bases. J lost 3 bases, V lost 4 bases, and 15 bases had no gene match. Per germline, CDR1 SGHDT and CDR2 YYEEEE. The CDR3 spans 19 residues. CDR3 residues: CASSPPGSGRATIYNEQFF. As DNA, the CDR3 is TGTGCCAGCAGCCCCCCGGGTAGCGGGAGGGCCACGATCTACAATGAGCAGTTCTTC.